Shown below are 19 T cell receptor beta chains from a single sample sequenced in a study of PD-L1 blockade in urothelial cancer. The time point here: pretreatment peripheral blood. Sequenced by immunoSEQ multiplex PCR; TCRdb stores in-frame clones only, minus some. The sample records roughly 52,000 clones, 75% to 85% being singletons. The sample was PBMCs, taken around atezolizumab (anti-PD-L1) treatment. These receptors were collected from a man in his 70s with urothelial cancer.

This chain connects TRBV6-5 to TRBJ1-2; the match to TRBD1 covers 9 bases. Germline loops: CDR1 MNHEY, CDR2 SVGAGI. The junction had 5 bases not matched to a gene; V was cut back by 5 bases and J by 4 bases. The CDR3 has 14 amino acids. The CDR3 DNA reads TGTGCCAGCAGTGAACAGGGGGCTACCTATGGCTACACCTTC. Amino acid sequence: CASSEQGATYGYTF.

Of note for this clone: A far larger clone is only one base removed, so a read error is likely. Other DNA sequences in this sample translate to the same CDR3. The genes are TRBV5-1 and TRBJ2-1; possibly TRBD2 for D (6 bases). Looked up from germline, CDR1 is SGHRS and CDR2 is YFSETQ. The V gene lost 3 bases and the J gene lost 3 bases, with 13 bases spanning the gap. The CDR3 spans 15 residues. CDR3 amino acids: CASSWDSPYYNEQFF. The DNA of the CDR3 is TGCGCCAGCAGCTGGGACTCCCCATACTACAATGAGCAGTTCTTC.

The V call is TRBV4-1, the J call TRBJ2-1, with 11 bases fitting TRBD2. V gave up 0 bases and J gave up 4 bases; unmatched junction bases: 8. The CDR3 loop spans 18 amino acids. Germline CDR1 and CDR2: MGHRA and YSYEKL. The CDR3 loop is CASSQDLRGLAVYNEQFF. CDR3 in DNA: TGCGCCAGCAGCCAAGACTTAAGGGGACTAGCGGTTTACAATGAGCAGTTCTTC.

The V call is TRBV30, the J call TRBJ1-4; 8 positions agree with TRBD1. The CDR3 is made up of 16 amino acids. The junction had 11 bases not matched to a gene; V was cut back by 5 bases and J by 3 bases. Germline V gene lookup returns CDR1 GTSNPN and CDR2 SVGIG (reference sequence). The CDR3 region has the DNA TGTGCCTGGGACGGACAGGGATTATCGTCTAATGAAAAACTGTTTTTT. Translated, it gives CAWDGQGLSSNEKLFF.

The chain recombines TRBV5-1 with TRBJ1-2; the match to TRBD1 covers 10 bases. The trim removed 0 bases at V and 1 base at J, leaving 0 bases unmatched. The CDR3 length is 15 residues. CDR1 SGHRS and CDR2 YFSETQ come from the germline V gene. The CDR3 coding sequence is TGCGCCAGCAGCTTGGGGGACAGGGGTAACTATGGCTACACCTTC. Amino acids: CASSLGDRGNYGYTF.

The rearrangement uses TRBV27 and TRBJ1-2, with D possibly being TRBD1 (6 bases). The germline CDR1 and CDR2 sequences are MNHEY and SMNVEV (reference sequence). The CDR3 length is 12 residues. Trimming shortened V by 6 bases and J by 3 bases, and 8 bases separated the two germline ends. The CDR3 DNA reads TGTGCCAGCAGGGACAGTGACTATGGCTACACCTTC. It is translated as CASRDSDYGYTF.

This sequence joins TRBV7-9 and TRBJ2-5; no firm D call. The length of the CDR3 is 13 residues. The germline V gene encodes CDR1 SEHNR and CDR2 FQNEAQ (reference sequence). With 0 bases removed from V and 5 bases from J, the gap between germline ends came to 7 bases. In DNA form, the CDR3 reads TGTGCCAGCAGCTTAGCGGAGCTGGAGACCCAGTACTTC. Encoded protein: CASSLAELETQYF.

This clone turned up a few times. V gene TRBV20-1 combines with J gene TRBJ2-7; possibly TRBD1 for D (5 bases). Trimming took off 5 bases at V and 3 bases at J, with 8 bases between the two ends. CDR3 length: 11 amino acids. CDR1 is DFQATT and CDR2 is SNEGSKA in the germline V gene (reference sequence). CDR3 loop: CSAGASYEQYF. The CDR3 nucleotides are TGCAGTGCTGGGGCTAGCTACGAGCAGTACTTC.

This sequence joins TRBV27 and TRBJ2-1, with TRBD2 identical over 9 bases. The J segment lost 3 bases and the V segment lost 5 bases, leaving 8 bases of the junction unmatched. The CDR3 is made up of 16 amino acids. CDR1 is MNHEY and CDR2 is SMNVEV in the germline V gene (reference sequence). CDR3 nucleotide sequence: TGTGCCAGCAGTCCCGCCAGACTAGCGGACTACAATGAGCAGTTCTTC. It encodes CASSPARLADYNEQFF.

This chain joins TRBV9 and TRBJ2-5; TRBD2 matches 11 bases. The V gene end was trimmed by 2 bases and the J gene end by 4 bases; junction bases not matched to a gene: 7. CDR1 is SGDLS and CDR2 is YYNGEE in the germline V gene. CDR3 length: 16 amino acids. The CDR3 region has the DNA TGTGCCAGCAGCGTCGGGACTAGCGGTACGGGAGAGACCCAGTACTTC. Translating it yields CASSVGTSGTGETQYF.

This clone was picked up a small number of times. CDR3 in DNA: TGTGCCAGCAGTTTATTCCGGGGATCAGTCGAGGGCTACACCTTC. Translated, it gives CASSLFRGSVEGYTF. This chain uses TRBV27 with TRBJ1-2, with no clear D. Trimming shortened V by 1 base and J by 8 bases, and 17 bases separated the two germline ends. Germline V gene data show CDR1 as MNHEY and CDR2 as SMNVEV (reference sequence). The CDR3 runs 15 residues.

This clone was recorded once. The gene calls are TRBV28 and TRBJ2-7; 9 bases map to TRBD2. Trimming cost V 5 bases and J 7 bases; bases outside gene matches: 9. Per the germline V gene, CDR1 is MDHEN and CDR2 is SYDVKM. This CDR3 region has 14 residues. Here the CDR3 DNA reads TGTGCCAGCAGTCAGACTAGCGGAGCGCGGGAGCAGTACTTC. Translated: CASSQTSGAREQYF.

The gene calls are TRBV12-5 and TRBJ1-1; D unresolved. The CDR3 spans 13 residues. The germline gives CDR1 LGHNT, CDR2 FRNRAP. Trimming left V 5 bases short and J 1 base short, with 8 bases between. CDR3 sequence reads: CASGLHSNTEAFF. The CDR3, as DNA: TGTGCTAGTGGTCTCCACTCGAACACTGAAGCTTTCTTT.

V is TRBV11-2 and J is TRBJ1-2; TRBD1 matches at 7 bases. V trimming: 3 bases; J trimming: 3 bases; junction bases outside the gene matches: 4. There are 14 residues in the CDR3. The V gene's germline CDR1 is SGHAT and CDR2 FQNNGV. The DNA of the CDR3 is TGTGCCAGCAGCTTCCGAGGGGGCGACTATGGCTACACCTTC. Translating it yields CASSFRGGDYGYTF. Based on the CDR3 plus reference TRBV11-2 and TRBJ1-2, the full variable domain is EAGVAQSPRYKIIEKRQSVAFWCNPISGHATLYWYQQILGQGPKLLIQFQNNGVVDDSQLPKDRFSAERLKGVDSTLKIQPAKLEDSAVYLCASSFRGGDYGYTFGSGTRLTVV.

This chain uses TRBV5-8 with TRBJ2-2, with TRBD1 matching 8 bases. V gave up 2 bases and J gave up 3 bases; unmatched junction bases: 3. Germline CDR1 SGHTS, CDR2 YDEGEE. This CDR3 is 15 amino acids long. The CDR3 here is CASSFRQGYTGELFF. Here the CDR3 DNA reads TGTGCCAGCAGCTTTCGACAGGGGTACACCGGGGAGCTGTTTTTT. Full variable domain (rest looked up from reference TRBV5-8 and TRBJ2-2): EAGVTQSPTHLIKTRGQQATLRCSPISGHTSVYWYQQALGLGLQFLLWYDEGEERNRGNFPPRFSGRQFPNYSSELNVNALELEDSALYLCASSFRQGYTGELFFGEGSRLTVL.

This rearrangement joins TRBV19 to TRBJ1-1; no clear D gene. V lost 6 bases, J lost 0 bases, and 11 bases lay in between. CDR1 is LNHDA and CDR2 is SQIVND in the germline V gene (reference sequence). The CDR3 spans 14 residues. The DNA for the CDR3 is TGTGCCAGTAGCATTGGAGGGTTGAACACTGAAGCTTTCTTT. Translated: CASSIGGLNTEAFF.

The chain joins TRBV19 to TRBJ2-5; D is uncertain. CDR1 and CDR2 (germline): LNHDA, SQIVND (reference sequence). Between the trimmed V and J ends, which lost 8 bases and 5 bases, there was a span of 15 bases. The CDR3 spans 13 residues. CDR3 nucleotide sequence: TGTGCCAGTGCGCTAGTGGGTGCCGAGACCCAGTACTTC. Amino acid sequence: CASALVGAETQYF.

The chain uses TRBV2 and TRBJ2-1, with D perhaps matching TRBD1 (5 bases). The CDR3 runs to 13 residues. CDR1 is SNHLY, CDR2 FYNNEI, per germline. With 6 bases removed from V and 5 bases from J, the gap between germline ends came to 11 bases. The CDR3 loop reads CASRGDSHNEQFF. CDR3 nucleotides: TGTGCCAGCAGGGGCGACAGCCACAATGAGCAGTTCTTC.

The rearrangement joins TRBV27 to TRBJ1-5, with TRBD1 matching 9 bases. This CDR3 is built from 15 residues. The trim removed 6 bases at V and 6 bases at J, leaving 9 bases unmatched. Per germline, CDR1 MNHEY and CDR2 SMNVEV (reference sequence). As DNA, the CDR3 is TGTGCCAGCAGGACCTCGGGACAGGGTCGTCAGCCCCAGCATTTT. Translated, it gives CASRTSGQGRQPQHF.